The T cell receptor beta chain under discussion was sequenced for a study of CD8 T cells in ankylosing spondylitis. TCRdb recomputed calls from the 5' RACE reads with MiXCR, one row per CDR3 protein. The sample carries about 140,000 distinct CDR3 sequences, about 8% recorded once. Germline CDR1 reads SEHNR; CDR2 reads FQNEAQ (reference sequence). The CDR3 sequence is 15 residues long. V was cut by 5 bases and J by 5 bases, with 19 bases left in between. This clonotype occurred many times. This sequence originates from a male donor with ankylosing spondylitis. The chain recombines TRBV7-9 with TRBJ2-7; no firm D call. Specimen: synovial fluid, either unsorted or a sorted T cell fraction (not recorded which). CDR3 amino acids: CASSPTETSAHEQYF. In nucleotides, the CDR3 is TGTGCCAGCAGCCCAACCGAAACCTCGGCACACGAGCAGTACTTC.